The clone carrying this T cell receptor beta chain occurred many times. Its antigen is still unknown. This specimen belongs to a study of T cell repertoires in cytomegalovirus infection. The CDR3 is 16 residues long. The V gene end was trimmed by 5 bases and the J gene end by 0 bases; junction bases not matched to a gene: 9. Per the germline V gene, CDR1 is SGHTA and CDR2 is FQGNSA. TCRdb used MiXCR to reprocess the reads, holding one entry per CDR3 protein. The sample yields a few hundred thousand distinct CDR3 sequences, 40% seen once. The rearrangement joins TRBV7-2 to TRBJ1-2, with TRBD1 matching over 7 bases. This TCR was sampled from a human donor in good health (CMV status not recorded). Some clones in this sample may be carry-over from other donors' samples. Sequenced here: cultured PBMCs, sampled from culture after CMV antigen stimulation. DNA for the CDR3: TGTGCCAGCAGCGACAGCAGACAGGGTCCTAACTATGGCTACACCTTC. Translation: CASSDSRQGPNYGYTF.